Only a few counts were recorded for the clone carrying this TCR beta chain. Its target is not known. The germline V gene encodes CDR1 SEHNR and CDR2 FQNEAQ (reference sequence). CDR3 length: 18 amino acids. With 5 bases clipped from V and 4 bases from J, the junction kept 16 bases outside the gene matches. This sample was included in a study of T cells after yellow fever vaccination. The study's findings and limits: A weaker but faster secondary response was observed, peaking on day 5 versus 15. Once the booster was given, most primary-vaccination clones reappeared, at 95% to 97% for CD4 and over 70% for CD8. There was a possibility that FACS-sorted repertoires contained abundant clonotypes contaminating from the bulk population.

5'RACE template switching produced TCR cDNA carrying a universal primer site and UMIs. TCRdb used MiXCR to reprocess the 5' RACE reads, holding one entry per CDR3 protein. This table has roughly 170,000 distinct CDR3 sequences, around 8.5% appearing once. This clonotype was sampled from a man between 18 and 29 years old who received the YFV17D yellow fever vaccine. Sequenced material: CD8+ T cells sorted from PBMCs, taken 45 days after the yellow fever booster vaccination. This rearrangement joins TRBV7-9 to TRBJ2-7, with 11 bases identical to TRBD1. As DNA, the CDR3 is TGTGCCAGCAGCACTAGCGTGGACAGGGGGCCTTCTTGGTACGAGCAGTACGTC. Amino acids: CASSTSVDRGPSWYEQYV.